What follows are 31 T cell receptor beta chains derived from one specimen sequenced in a study of shared T cell receptors in the human thymus (dated by TCRdb to the early 2020s). Receptors were amplified or captured by the immunoSEQ multiplex PCR assay. This is the immuneACCESS table as TCRdb keeps it, with only in-frame sequences that have V and J called. A part of the clones is gone; compared with another copy, unresolved V genes explain less than half, and the rest is unexplained. Across this sample there are about 380,000 clones, with roughly 94% seen only once. The top ten hold about 0.02% of the sample. Input material: thymocytes. The source is a human donor.

The chain employs TRBV28 and TRBJ2-3; 8 nucleotides align to TRBD1. J gave up 2 bases and V 3 bases, and 7 bases lay outside the gene matches. CDR3 size: 16 residues. Per the germline V gene, CDR1 is MDHEN and CDR2 is SYDVKM. This chain's CDR3 is CASSLSGTGLTDTQYF. The CDR3 bases are TGTGCCAGCAGTTTGTCCGGGACAGGACTCACAGATACGCAGTATTTT.

The V and J genes are TRBV28 and TRBJ1-2; 12 bases map to TRBD1. Trimming at V came to 5 bases and at J to 8 bases, leaving 9 bases not matched to a gene. The CDR3 covers 15 residues. The germline gives CDR1 MDHEN, CDR2 SYDVKM. The CDR3 loop is CASSLRDRGRCGYTF. As DNA, the CDR3 is TGTGCCAGCAGTCTCCGGGACAGGGGGCGGTGCGGCTACACCTTC.

V gene TRBV7-9 combines with J gene TRBJ2-1; D is possibly TRBD1 (5 bases). Germline CDR1 reads SEHNR; CDR2 reads FQNEAQ (reference sequence). The V end was cut by 5 bases, the J end by 5 bases, with 16 bases between. This CDR3 region has 15 residues. The CDR3 coding sequence is TGTGCCAGCAGCCCAGGCAGGGTTGATCACAATGAGCAGTTCTTC. Translated, it gives CASSPGRVDHNEQFF.

The chain has TRBV14 and TRBJ2-2, with D perhaps TRBD1 (6 bases). V was trimmed by 0 bases and J by 5 bases, leaving 16 bases between them. CDR3 length: 17 amino acids. Germline V gene lookup returns CDR1 SGHDN and CDR2 FVKESK. The CDR3 region has the DNA TGTGCCAGCAGCCAAGAACGGGACACCTTACAGACCGGGGAGCTGTTTTTT. Amino acid sequence: CASSQERDTLQTGELFF. Filled out from reference TRBV14 and TRBJ2-2, the complete variable domain reads EAGVTQFPSHSVIEKGQTVTLRCDPISGHDNLYWYRRVMGKEIKFLLHFVKESKQDESGMPNNRFLAERTGGTYSTLKVQPAELEDSGVYFCASSQERDTLQTGELFFGEGSRLTVL.

This sequence joins TRBV11-2 and TRBJ2-1, with D possibly TRBD2 on 6 matching bases. CDR3 length: 16 amino acids. Trimming cost V 4 bases and J 2 bases, with 15 bases left between them. Germline V lookup: CDR1 SGHAT, CDR2 FQNNGV. The DNA for the CDR3 is TGTGCCAGCAGCTCCCCCCCGGGGGTCCCCTACAATGAGCAGTTCTTC. Amino acid sequence: CASSSPPGVPYNEQFF.

The rearrangement links TRBV7-4 to TRBJ1-1; TRBD1 matches at 8 bases. The germline CDR1 and CDR2 sequences are SGHVT and SQSDAQ. The CDR3 sequence is 18 residues long. V was clipped by 1 base and J by 5 bases; unmatched bases: 15. CDR3 nucleotides: TGTGCCAGCAGCTTAGACCCCGAGGAACAGGGGGGTTGGACTGAAGCTTTCTTT. It is translated as CASSLDPEEQGGWTEAFF. The full variable domain, in which reference TRBV7-4 and TRBJ1-1 provide the parts outside the CDR3, is GAGVSQSPRYKVAKRGRDVALRCDSISGHVTLYWYRQTLGQGSEVLTYSQSDAQRDKSGRPSGRFSAERPERSVSTLKIQRTEQGDSAVYLCASSLDPEEQGGWTEAFFGQGTRLTVV.

The chain is built from TRBV5-1 and TRBJ2-5, with D perhaps TRBD1 (7 bases). This CDR3 has 14 residues. The germline CDR1 and CDR2 sequences are SGHRS and YFSETQ. Trimming shortened V by 6 bases and J by 3 bases, and 15 bases separated the two germline ends. CDR3 sequence: CASKPDREEETQYF. The CDR3 DNA follows: TGCGCCAGCAAGCCCGACAGGGAGGAAGAGACCCAGTACTTC.

This chain connects TRBV30 to TRBJ1-2; 7 positions agree with TRBD1. J lost 8 bases, V lost 5 bases, and 5 bases had no gene match. Looked up from germline, CDR1 is GTSNPN and CDR2 is SVGIG (reference sequence). The CDR3 covers 11 residues. The CDR3 DNA reads TGTGCCTGGCGGACAGGAGACGGCTACACCTTC. This sequence encodes CAWRTGDGYTF.

V gene TRBV14 combines with J gene TRBJ2-1; 11 nucleotides agree with TRBD1. Germline V gene lookup returns CDR1 SGHDN and CDR2 FVKESK. This CDR3 contains 17 residues. V trimming: 1 base; J trimming: 5 bases; junction bases outside the gene matches: 7. CDR3 in amino acids: CASSQVKGTGGHNEQFF. The CDR3 bases are TGTGCCAGCAGCCAAGTTAAAGGGACAGGGGGACACAATGAGCAGTTCTTC.

This chain joins TRBV13 and TRBJ1-5; the D gene is possibly TRBD1 (6 bases). Germline V gene data show CDR1 as PRHDT and CDR2 as FYEKMQ (reference sequence). The V gene lost 3 bases and the J gene lost 5 bases, with 11 bases spanning the gap. The CDR3 is made up of 14 amino acids. As DNA, the CDR3 is TGTGCCAGCAGCTTCGGGGGCCGAGATCAGCCCCAGCATTTT. It encodes CASSFGGRDQPQHF.

The chain recombines TRBV6-4 with TRBJ2-1, with D possibly being TRBD1 (6 bases). The V end was cut by 3 bases, the J end by 8 bases, with 17 bases between. CDR1 is MRHNA, CDR2 SNTAGT, per germline. The CDR3 has 15 amino acids. CDR3 sequence reads: CASSDKAGEKDEQFF. The CDR3 bases are TGTGCCAGCAGTGATAAGGCAGGGGAAAAGGATGAGCAGTTCTTC.

J is TRBJ2-7 and V is TRBV9; 9 nucleotides align to TRBD2. Germline CDR1 is SGDLS and CDR2 is YYNGEE. This CDR3 spans 19 amino acids. V dropped 0 bases and J dropped 5; count of bases not matched to a gene: 18. CDR3 nucleotides: TGTGCCAGCAGCGTAGGAGGGGTGGAGCGGGAGGTCCATCCAAACGAGCAGTACTTC. Residues: CASSVGGVEREVHPNEQYF.

The J gene is TRBJ2-7, the V gene TRBV6-5, with D possibly matching TRBD2 (5 bases). The germline gives CDR1 MNHEY, CDR2 SVGAGI. Trimming took off 6 bases at V and 6 bases at J, with 12 bases between the two ends. CDR3 length: 12 amino acids. CDR3 coding DNA: TGTGCCAGCAGGCTAGGGAGTGGCGAGCAGTACTTC. As protein: CASRLGSGEQYF.

The genes are TRBV28 and TRBJ2-5; possibly TRBD1 for D (5 bases). The V end was cut by 7 bases, the J end by 5 bases, with 11 bases between. CDR1 MDHEN and CDR2 SYDVKM come from the germline V gene. This CDR3 spans 12 amino acids. This CDR3 reads CASMPRVETQYF. The CDR3 nucleotides read TGTGCCAGCATGCCCAGGGTGGAGACCCAGTACTTC.

The DNA of the CDR3 is TGTGCCAGCAGAACACCGGGACAGGGGGAAAGCTATGGCTACACCTTC. Its translation is CASRTPGQGESYGYTF. The gene calls are TRBV5-4 and TRBJ1-2; 11 bases are shared with TRBD1. The CDR3 runs 16 residues. Germline CDR1 reads SGHNT; CDR2 reads YYREEE (reference sequence). J gave up 4 bases and V 5 bases, and 10 bases lay outside the gene matches. Combining the CDR3 with reference TRBV5-4 and TRBJ1-2 gives the whole variable domain ETGVTQSPTHLIKTRGQQVTLRCSSQSGHNTVSWYQQALGQGPQFIFQYYREEENGRGNFPPRFSGLQFPNYSSELNVNALELDDSALYLCASRTPGQGESYGYTFGSGTRLTVV.

This chain connects TRBV21-1 to TRBJ2-7; the table calls TRBD1, which could not be checked here. TRBV21-1 is designated a pseudogene. This CDR3 comprises 15 residues. The CDR3 here is CASSKGGTVDYEQYF. For the CDR3, the DNA is TGTGCCAGCAGCAAAGGGGGGACAGTTGACTACGAGCAGTACTTC.

V usage is TRBV18 and J usage is TRBJ2-3, with TRBD2 matching over 7 bases. The germline gives CDR1 KGHSH, CDR2 LQKENI. The V and J ends lost 3 bases and 0 bases, in that order; junction bases with no gene match: 6. The CDR3 runs 16 residues. In nucleotides, the CDR3 is TGTGCCAGCTCACCCGCTAGCGGCCCCAGCACAGATACGCAGTATTTT. Residues: CASSPASGPSTDTQYF.

The chain links TRBV19 to TRBJ2-7, with D perhaps TRBD1 (6 bases). This CDR3 is built from 16 residues. V was cut by 6 bases and J by 5 bases, with 23 bases left in between. Germline V lookup: CDR1 LNHDA, CDR2 SQIVND (reference sequence). The CDR3, as DNA: TGTGCCAGTAGCGTTGAACAGGGTACCTCGTGGAACGAGCAGTACTTC. Its protein product is CASSVEQGTSWNEQYF.

CDR3 in amino acids: CASSHRGLAGPQETQYF. CDR3 coding DNA: TGCGCCAGCAGCCACCGAGGACTAGCGGGACCCCAAGAGACCCAGTACTTC. V gene TRBV4-1 combines with J gene TRBJ2-5; 12 nucleotides match TRBD2. CDR3 size: 17 residues. V trimming: 3 bases; J trimming: 1 base; junction bases outside the gene matches: 6. Germline V gives CDR1 MGHRA, CDR2 YSYEKL.

This chain joins TRBV7-2 and TRBJ2-3; D may be TRBD1 or TRBD2 (6 bases each). Germline CDR1 SGHTA, CDR2 FQGNSA. There are 17 residues in the CDR3. Trimming pared 3 bases from V and 1 base from J, leaving 17 bases between. CDR3 region: CASSFGGRISRTDTQYF. As DNA, the CDR3 is TGTGCCAGCAGCTTTGGGGGGCGCATATCCCGCACAGATACGCAGTATTTT. The whole variable domain, filled in from reference TRBV7-2 and TRBJ2-3, reads GAGVSQSPSNKVTEKGKDVELRCDPISGHTALYWYRQSLGQGLEFLIYFQGNSAPDKSGLPSDRFSAERTGGSVSTLTIQRTQQEDSAVYLCASSFGGRISRTDTQYFGPGTRLTVL.

The chain couples TRBV28 to TRBJ1-4, with a possible D match to TRBD1 (6 bases). Germline V gene sequence: CDR1 MDHEN, CDR2 SYDVKM. The CDR3 has 15 amino acids. V lost 4 bases, J lost 6 bases, and 15 bases lay in between. CDR3 in amino acids: CASSYTGGADEKLFF. DNA for the CDR3: TGTGCCAGCAGTTACACGGGGGGCGCTGATGAAAAACTGTTTTTT.

The rearrangement links TRBV5-1 to TRBJ1-5, with 9 bases lining up with TRBD1. The ends lost 9 bases at V and 7 bases at J; junction bases unmatched: 11. Per germline, CDR1 SGHRS and CDR2 YFSETQ. The CDR3 loop spans 14 amino acids. CDR3 residues: CANLGTGILQPQHF. The CDR3 nucleotides are TGCGCCAACCTTGGGACAGGGATTTTGCAGCCCCAGCATTTT.

The CDR3 sequence: CASSSLGDSSNYGYTF. CDR3 DNA sequence: TGTGCCAGCAGTTCGCTCGGGGACAGCTCTAACTATGGCTACACCTTC. The chain carries TRBV27 and TRBJ1-2, with TRBD1 matching over 7 bases. This CDR3 is built from 16 residues. V shed 4 bases, J shed 0 bases, and the junction held 8 bases outside the gene matches. Germline V lookup: CDR1 MNHEY, CDR2 SMNVEV (reference sequence).

The sample holds one count of this clone. The rearrangement uses TRBV6-1 and TRBJ2-3; 8 bases match TRBD2. Germline V gene lookup returns CDR1 MNHNS and CDR2 SASEGT. Unmatched junction bases numbered 10, after V lost 8 bases and J lost 3 bases. This CDR3 comprises 15 residues. As DNA, the CDR3 is TGTGCCAGCGGGTCCCAGCGGGAGAGAACAGATACGCAGTATTTT. This translates into CASGSQRERTDTQYF.

This chain joins TRBV14 and TRBJ2-7; D possibly uses TRBD1 or TRBD2 (5 bases each). V was cut by 4 bases and J by 6 bases, with 19 bases left in between. CDR1 SGHDN and CDR2 FVKESK come from the germline V gene. The CDR3 is 15 residues long. The CDR3 here is CASSPEMKRGSEQYF. The CDR3 nucleotides are TGTGCCAGCAGCCCAGAGATGAAGAGGGGTTCCGAGCAGTACTTC. Looking up the rest from reference TRBV14 and TRBJ2-7 gives the full variable domain: EAGVTQFPSHSVIEKGQTVTLRCDPISGHDNLYWYRRVMGKEIKFLLHFVKESKQDESGMPNNRFLAERTGGTYSTLKVQPAELEDSGVYFCASSPEMKRGSEQYFGPGTRLTVT.

The chain is built from TRBV7-2 and TRBJ2-1; 9 bases agree with TRBD1. In germline, CDR1 is SGHTA, CDR2 FQGNSA. The CDR3 runs to 16 residues. J gave up 2 bases and V 3 bases, and 5 bases lay outside the gene matches. Here the CDR3 DNA reads TGTGCCAGCAGCTTTATTAGGGACAGGGCCTACAATGAGCAGTTCTTC. It encodes CASSFIRDRAYNEQFF. Complete variable domain (other parts from reference TRBV7-2 and TRBJ2-1): GAGVSQSPSNKVTEKGKDVELRCDPISGHTALYWYRQSLGQGLEFLIYFQGNSAPDKSGLPSDRFSAERTGGSVSTLTIQRTQQEDSAVYLCASSFIRDRAYNEQFFGPGTRLTVL.

The chain has TRBV7-9 and TRBJ2-1; D uncertain. Per the germline V gene, CDR1 is SEHNR and CDR2 is FQNEAQ (reference sequence). Trimming took 1 base from V and 8 from J, leaving 18 bases between them. The CDR3 sequence is 16 residues long. The CDR3 loop is CASSLGGPLGIYEQFF. The CDR3 DNA reads as TGTGCCAGCAGCTTAGGGGGTCCTCTGGGGATCTATGAGCAGTTCTTC.

This clone appeared once. This sequence joins TRBV19 and TRBJ2-7; 8 positions agree with TRBD2. The CDR3 totals 19 residues. With 6 bases clipped from V and 0 bases from J, the junction kept 19 bases outside the gene matches. Germline CDR1 LNHDA, CDR2 SQIVND (reference sequence). In nucleotides, the CDR3 is TGTGCCAGTAGCCCCTTCTTTGGTAGCGGGAAAGGCTTCTCCTACGAGCAGTACTTC. It is translated as CASSPFFGSGKGFSYEQYF.

V usage is TRBV15 and J usage is TRBJ2-2; D is unresolved. V lost 0 bases and J 5 bases, leaving 16 bases between the germline ends. This CDR3 is 17 amino acids long. The V gene's germline CDR1 is LNHNV and CDR2 YYDKDF (reference sequence). The DNA for the CDR3 is TGTGCCACCAGCAGAGATAAATTCGTCTCGCGAACCGGGGAGCTGTTTTTT. This codes for CATSRDKFVSRTGELFF.

The chain uses TRBV29-1 and TRBJ1-1; D is perhaps TRBD1 (6 bases). This CDR3 spans 15 amino acids. The germline gives CDR1 SQVTM, CDR2 ANQGSEA. Trimming took off 4 bases at V and 5 bases at J, with 20 bases between the two ends. The DNA for the CDR3 is TGCAGCGTTGGGCGTAAGGGGGATGTAGAAACTGAAGCTTTCTTT. Its translation: CSVGRKGDVETEAFF.

The chain uses TRBV19 and TRBJ2-7; 8 bases align to TRBD1. CDR3 size: 17 residues. V gave up 0 bases and J gave up 4 bases; unmatched junction bases: 11. Germline V lookup: CDR1 LNHDA, CDR2 SQIVND (reference sequence). The CDR3, as DNA: TGTGCCAGTAGTATAGATCGTGGCAGGGGGCGCGGTTACGAGCAGTACTTC. Encoded protein: CASSIDRGRGRGYEQYF.